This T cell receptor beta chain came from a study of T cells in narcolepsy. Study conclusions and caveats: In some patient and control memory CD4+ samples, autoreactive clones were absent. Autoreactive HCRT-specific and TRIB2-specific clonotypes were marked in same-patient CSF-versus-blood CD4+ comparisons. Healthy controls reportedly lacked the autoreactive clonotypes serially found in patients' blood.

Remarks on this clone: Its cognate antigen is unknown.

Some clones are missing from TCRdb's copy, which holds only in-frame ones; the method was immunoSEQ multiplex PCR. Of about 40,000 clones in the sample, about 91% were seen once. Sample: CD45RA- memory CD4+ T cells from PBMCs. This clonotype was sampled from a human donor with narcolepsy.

The CDR3 DNA reads as TGTGCTAGTGGTTTGGTACTTGGCAGGGTAGGGGATACGCAGTATTTT. Its translation is CASGLVLGRVGDTQYF. The chain has TRBV12-5 and TRBJ2-3; TRBD1 might be the D (5 bases). Germline V gene data show CDR1 as LGHNT and CDR2 as FRNRAP. Trimming took 0 bases from V and 6 from J, leaving 16 bases between them. CDR3 length equals 16 residues.